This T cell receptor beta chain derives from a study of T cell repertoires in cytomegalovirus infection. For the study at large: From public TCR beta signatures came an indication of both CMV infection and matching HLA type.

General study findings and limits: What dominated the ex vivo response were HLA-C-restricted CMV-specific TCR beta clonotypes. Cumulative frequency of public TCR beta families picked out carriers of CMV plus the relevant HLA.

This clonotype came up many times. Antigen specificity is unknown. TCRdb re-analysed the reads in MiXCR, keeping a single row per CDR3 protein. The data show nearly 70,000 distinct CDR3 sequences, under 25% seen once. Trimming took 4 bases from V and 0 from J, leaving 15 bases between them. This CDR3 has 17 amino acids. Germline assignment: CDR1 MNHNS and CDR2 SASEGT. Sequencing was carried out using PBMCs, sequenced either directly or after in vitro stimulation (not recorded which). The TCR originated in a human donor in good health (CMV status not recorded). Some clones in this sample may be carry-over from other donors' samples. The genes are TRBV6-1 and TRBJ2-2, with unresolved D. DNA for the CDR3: TGTGCCAGCAGTGTTGCGCGAGCTAAACCGAACACCGGGGAGCTGTTTTTT. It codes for CASSVARAKPNTGELFF.